The 23 T cell receptor beta chains below were found in one sample sequenced in a study of blood T cell repertoires in COVID-19. TCRdb keeps only in-frame clones here, not all; method: immunoSEQ multiplex PCR. The sample shows tens of thousands of clones, approximately 80% of them seen only once. The sample consisted of peripheral blood. The origin of the receptors is a man older than 75 with active or convalescent COVID-19.

This clone was observed a few times. The chain joins TRBV5-1 to TRBJ1-2, with a tentative D call TRBD1 (5 bases). Germline V gene sequence: CDR1 SGHRS, CDR2 YFSETQ. V was pared by 4 bases and J by 4 bases, with 17 bases between. The CDR3 sequence is 15 residues long. The CDR3 reads CASSLGTGRSYGYTF. The CDR3, as DNA: TGCGCCAGCAGCCTGGGGACCGGGAGGTCCTATGGCTACACCTTC.

V gene TRBV10-3 combines with J gene TRBJ1-1; D may be TRBD1 (5 bases). CDR3 length: 15 amino acids. V dropped 3 bases and J dropped 13 bases, with 24 bases sitting between them. CDR1 and CDR2 (germline): ENHRY, SYGVKD. CDR3 amino acids: CAISDPGRGNGQRFF. CDR3 DNA: TGTGCCATCAGTGACCCAGGGCGCGGAAATGGGCAACGTTTCTTT.

The V gene is TRBV2, the J gene TRBJ1-1, with D hard to call. Trimming removed 5 bases from V and 3 bases from J, with 10 bases in between. The CDR3 is 13 amino acids. Germline values: CDR1 SNHLY, CDR2 FYNNEI. The CDR3 here is CASSFRSDTEAFF. CDR3 nucleotide sequence: TGTGCCAGCAGTTTTAGATCGGACACTGAAGCTTTCTTT.

This clone was observed a single time. The chain links TRBV2 to TRBJ2-7; 7 bases are shared with TRBD2. With V trimmed by 8 bases and J by 1 base, 5 bases remained unmatched. Germline V gene lookup returns CDR1 SNHLY and CDR2 FYNNEI. CDR3 length equals 13 residues. The CDR3 loop reads CASLGTTSYEQYF. DNA of the CDR3: TGTGCCAGCTTGGGGACTACATCCTACGAGCAGTACTTC.

The V gene is TRBV28, the J gene TRBJ1-4; D is perhaps TRBD1 (6 bases). Germline V gene data show CDR1 as MDHEN and CDR2 as SYDVKM. This CDR3 has 16 residues. V was cut by 6 bases and J by 8 bases, with 22 bases left in between. CDR3 loop: CASSSIQGIKVEKLFF. The DNA of the CDR3 is TGTGCCAGCAGCTCGATACAGGGCATTAAGGTGGAAAAACTGTTTTTT.

V is TRBV19 and J is TRBJ1-1; 7 bases map to TRBD1. The germline V gene has CDR1 LNHDA and CDR2 SQIVND (reference sequence). The CDR3 is made up of 15 amino acids. The V segment lost 5 bases and the J segment 0 bases; nucleotides outside the gene matches: 6. The CDR3 DNA follows: TGTGCCAGTAGTGCCGACAGGGCCATGAACACTGAAGCTTTCTTT. Its translation is CASSADRAMNTEAFF.

CDR3 DNA sequence: TGTGCCAGCAGTCAGACAGGGGCAGGGTACAATGAGCAGTTCTTC. As protein: CASSQTGAGYNEQFF. This rearrangement joins TRBV2 to TRBJ2-1; 8 bases map to TRBD1. The V gene end was trimmed by 5 bases and the J gene end by 4 bases; junction bases not matched to a gene: 7. In germline, CDR1 is SNHLY, CDR2 FYNNEI. The length of the CDR3 is 15 residues. Combining the CDR3 with reference TRBV2 and TRBJ2-1 gives the whole variable domain EPEVTQTPSHQVTQMGQEVILRCVPISNHLYFYWYRQILGQKVEFLVSFYNNEISEKSEIFDDQFSVERPDGSNFTLKIRSTKLEDSAMYFCASSQTGAGYNEQFFGPGTRLTVL.

This clone was found once. The gene calls are TRBV6-1 and TRBJ2-7; 7 bases line up with TRBD1. V lost 2 bases and J lost 6; bases outside the gene matches: 13. CDR3 length: 16 residues. Germline V lookup: CDR1 MNHNS, CDR2 SASEGT. The CDR3 coding sequence is TGTGCCAGCAGTGAACTACCTGGCAGGGGGAAGTTCGAGCAGTACTTC. Its translation: CASSELPGRGKFEQYF.

The rearrangement links TRBV5-5 to TRBJ1-5, with D possibly TRBD1 on 6 matching bases. The germline V and J ends were trimmed by 7 bases and 6 bases, with 14 bases remaining between them. This CDR3 contains 13 residues. Germline CDR1 and CDR2: SGHKS and YYEKEE (reference sequence). The CDR3 sequence: CASLRQVGQPQHF. The CDR3 bases are TGTGCCAGCCTTCGACAGGTTGGTCAGCCCCAGCATTTT.

This clone was observed a few times. The chain links TRBV5-5 to TRBJ1-1; D gene uncertain. Per the germline V gene, CDR1 is SGHKS and CDR2 is YYEKEE (reference sequence). The CDR3 totals 11 residues. The V and J ends lost 0 bases and 9 bases respectively, with 6 bases between them. The CDR3 sequence is CASSLGQKAFF. The CDR3 DNA reads TGTGCCAGCAGCTTGGGGCAGAAAGCTTTCTTT.

The chain links TRBV23-1 to TRBJ2-1; TRBD1 matches 9 bases. TRBV23-1 counts as an open reading frame of uncertain function. The CDR3 runs to 14 residues. Trimming at V came to 8 bases and at J to 3 bases, leaving 5 bases not matched to a gene. CDR3 sequence reads: CASPVTGGYNEQFF. DNA for the CDR3: TGCGCCAGCCCGGTGACAGGGGGCTACAATGAGCAGTTCTTC.

The chain carries TRBV2 and TRBJ2-7, with 7 positions matching TRBD1. This CDR3 contains 14 residues. J gave up 6 bases and V 6 bases, and 11 bases lay outside the gene matches. Germline V lookup: CDR1 SNHLY, CDR2 FYNNEI. CDR3 nucleotides: TGTGCCAGCAGGACAGGGACACCTTGGGGCGAGCAGTACTTC. It yields the protein CASRTGTPWGEQYF.

The V call is TRBV10-3, the J call TRBJ2-2; the match to TRBD2 covers 15 bases. V shed 11 bases, J shed 3 bases, and the junction held 13 bases outside the gene matches. Per the germline V gene, CDR1 is ENHRY and CDR2 is SYGVKD. The CDR3 loop spans 18 amino acids. CDR3 amino acids: CASWGGLAGGTDTGELFF. The DNA for the CDR3 is TGTGCCTCCTGGGGCGGACTAGCGGGGGGGACTGACACCGGGGAGCTGTTTTTT.

The chain uses TRBV6-5 and TRBJ1-1; D is possibly TRBD1 (5 bases). Germline-derived CDR1 and CDR2 are MNHEY and SVGAGI. Trimming stripped 7 bases from V and 3 bases from J, with 18 bases between. The CDR3 has 15 residues. DNA of the CDR3: TGTGCCAGCACTCGACCCCTAACAGGTTACACTGAAGCTTTCTTT. As protein: CASTRPLTGYTEAFF.

The chain has TRBV7-2 and TRBJ2-6; D is possibly TRBD1 (5 bases). The CDR3 is 15 amino acids. Germline CDR1 is SGHTA and CDR2 is FQGNSA. The germline V and J ends were trimmed by 3 bases and 4 bases, with 10 bases remaining between them. The DNA for the CDR3 is TGTGCCAGCAGCTTCAGGGCTACAGGGGCCAACGTCCTGACTTTC. It yields the protein CASSFRATGANVLTF.

This clone appeared a few times. The rearrangement uses TRBV5-1 and TRBJ1-5; a weak D match, TRBD1 (6 bases). Germline V gene data show CDR1 as SGHRS and CDR2 as YFSETQ. The CDR3 extends over 13 amino acids. Trimming cost V 0 bases and J 5 bases, with 6 bases left between them. The CDR3, as DNA: TGCGCCAGCAGCTTGGACAGGGATCAGCCCCAGCATTTT. It is translated as CASSLDRDQPQHF. Variable domain in full (rest from reference TRBV5-1 and TRBJ1-5): KAGVTQTPRYLIKTRGQQVTLSCSPISGHRSVSWYQQTPGQGLQFLFEYFSETQRNKGNFPGRFSGRQFSNSRSEMNVSTLELGDSALYLCASSLDRDQPQHFGDGTRLSIL.

The chain combines TRBV6-4 with TRBJ2-2, with D tentatively TRBD2 (7 bases). The CDR3 consists of 16 residues. CDR1 is MRHNA and CDR2 is SNTAGT in the germline V gene. The V end was cut by 2 bases, the J end by 3 bases, with 13 bases between. CDR3 in DNA: TGTGCCAGCAGTGACGAGGGGGGGCCACACACCGGGGAGCTGTTTTTT. It is translated as CASSDEGGPHTGELFF.

V usage is TRBV18 and J usage is TRBJ2-1, with D possibly being TRBD1 (6 bases). The CDR3 is 13 residues long. Germline V gene data show CDR1 as KGHSH and CDR2 as LQKENI. Trimming stripped 8 bases from V and 5 bases from J, with 13 bases between. The CDR3 nucleotides are TGTGCCAGCCAGGACAGCCCGAACAATGAGCAGTTCTTC. It is translated as CASQDSPNNEQFF.

The chain joins TRBV7-9 to TRBJ1-1; 7 bases agree with TRBD1. There are 15 residues in the CDR3. J was trimmed by 0 bases and V by 5 bases; bases with no gene match: 6. Germline V gene sequence: CDR1 SEHNR, CDR2 FQNEAQ (reference sequence). The CDR3 loop is CASSPRGQMNTEAFF. In DNA, the CDR3 is TGTGCCAGCAGCCCCCGGGGACAGATGAACACTGAAGCTTTCTTT.

The chain links TRBV2 to TRBJ2-1; maybe TRBD2 (5 bases). The CDR3 has 15 residues. The germline V gene encodes CDR1 SNHLY and CDR2 FYNNEI. Trimming removed 1 base at V and 3 bases at J, with 10 bases between. CDR3 residues: CASSEGRGFYNEQFF. CDR3 in DNA: TGTGCCAGCAGTGAAGGGAGAGGGTTCTACAATGAGCAGTTCTTC.

The chain combines TRBV5-1 with TRBJ1-2; D ambiguous. Germline CDR1 SGHRS, CDR2 YFSETQ. Trimming removed 0 bases from V and 4 bases from J, with 10 bases in between. The CDR3 has 14 amino acids. DNA of the CDR3: TGCGCCAGCAGCTTGGCCGGGGATTCCTATGGCTACACCTTC. Its protein product is CASSLAGDSYGYTF.

The chain employs TRBV5-1 and TRBJ2-5, with 7 bases fitting TRBD2. The junction had 0 bases not matched to a gene; V was cut back by 2 bases and J by 2 bases. The germline V gene encodes CDR1 SGHRS and CDR2 YFSETQ. The CDR3 loop spans 13 amino acids. CDR3: CASSFGGQETQYF. The CDR3 nucleotides are TGCGCCAGCAGCTTCGGGGGGCAAGAGACCCAGTACTTC.

The V gene is TRBV7-2, the J gene TRBJ2-7, with 10 bases identical to TRBD2. The CDR3 extends over 14 amino acids. Germline trimming cut 4 bases from V and 3 bases from J; bases unmatched to any gene: 3. Looked up from germline, CDR1 is SGHTA and CDR2 is FQGNSA. The CDR3 coding sequence is TGTGCCAGCAGCTCAGCGGGAGGGGGCTACGAGCAGTACTTC. It translates to CASSSAGGGYEQYF. Looking up the rest from reference TRBV7-2 and TRBJ2-7 gives the full variable domain: GAGVSQSPSNKVTEKGKDVELRCDPISGHTALYWYRQSLGQGLEFLIYFQGNSAPDKSGLPSDRFSAERTGGSVSTLTIQRTQQEDSAVYLCASSSAGGGYEQYFGPGTRLTVT.